This TCR beta chain was sequenced during a study of shared clonotypes between healthy human individuals (dated by TCRdb to the early 2020s). Regarding the complete study: The cohort included a few men and a couple of women between 18 and 49 years of age. Leukapheresis yielded between about 0.9 and 9 billion PBMCs per donor. To estimate repertoire size and how much clonotypes are shared between individuals, the study performed deep sequencing of blood TCR repertoires from a few healthy adults. To increase sequencing depth and limit assay-specific biases, TCR repertoire library preparation and sequencing were carried out by different laboratories using diverse techniques.

The paper's findings and limits, for the study overall: Sampling was restricted to blood, and TCR repertoires in tissue are likely to differ from TCR repertoires in blood. The small number of donors limited the genetic and exposure-history diversity represented. Pairwise subsampling led to the expectation that sequencing depth would affect the degree of clonotype sharing among donors.

The CDR3 contains 14 residues, cysteine and phenylalanine counted. The entry retains the CDR3 DNA only, 42 bases that are in frame from base 1. The germline V gene encodes CDR1 SGHAT and CDR2 FQNNGV. Unmatched junction bases come to 7, with V trimmed by 1 base and J by 9 bases. The donors were healthy, HIV-negative adults who had no recently reported acute infections or vaccinations. Only Caucasian adults living in Nashville, Tennessee, USA were represented among the donors. For unsorted samples, about 90 million PBMCs were counted and genomic DNA was extracted with the QIAamp DNA Blood Mini kit. Blood was collected by leukapheresis, and PBMCs were isolated by Ficoll-Histopaque density gradient centrifugation and then cryopreserved in liquid nitrogen vapor phase. TCR CDR3 regions were amplified from genomic DNA by multiplex PCR using the deep immunoSEQ assay. Extracted genomic DNA from each cell subset was distributed evenly across all wells of several immunoSEQ 96-well plates, and each plate was treated as a replicate. For unsorted PBMC, each replicate PCR was loaded with roughly 330 ng genomic DNA, equivalent to tens of thousands of T cell genomes. Ten immunoSEQ deep assay plates were used to sequence unsorted PBMC genomic DNA. The purified libraries were quantified using a Qubit 3.0 fluorometer, sized with a Bioanalyzer 2100, and then quantified again using the KAPA Library Quantification kit. A separate single-read 150-cycle Illumina NextSeq 550 flow cell was used to sequence each immunoSEQ 96-well plate. Under the source paper's analysis protocol: Because only junctional sequences without quality scores were contained in the immunoSEQ output, filtering matching that applied to full-length reads could not be performed. Sequences were annotated with PyIR, a Python wrapper for IgBLAST v1.9, using IMGT germline references to assign V/J genes and CDR3. Any read was removed if the V/J assignment was weak (E-value above 1e-6), the CDR3 was missing, or the read contained stop codons, out-of-frame junctions, or ambiguous translated residues. V3J clonotypes were defined as sequences sharing the same inferred V gene, J gene, and CDR3 amino acid sequence. Percentage overlap between repertoires was calculated by dividing the number of shared unique clonotypes by the size of the smaller repertoire. Richness of each repertoire was evaluated using RTK rarefaction, the Chao1 estimator, and Recon v2.1 estimates of unobserved clonotypes. TCRdb provides this immuneACCESS table in a form limited to in-frame rearrangements. Some clones are lacking; in checked studies, under half of them reflect an unresolved V gene, and why the rest are absent is not known. V and J calls and clone size are copied from that table; D and trimming were computed from the DNA. Present in this sample are about 460,000 clones, around 77% of which were seen just once. In total, the top ten clones hold 12% of the sample.

Details on this clone: Its specific antigen is unknown. Per-base qualities were not stored, and no clone one base away is much larger.

Sequenced: PBMCs. The receptor comes from a middle-aged woman in good health. Some clones in this sample may be carry-over from other donors' samples. The sequence is built from TRBV11-2 and TRBJ2-5; TRBD2 fits 8 bases in the junction. The CDR3 here reads CASSLVGGRTSQYF. In nucleotides, the sequence is TGTGCCAGCAGCTTAGTTGGCGGGAGGACTTCCCAGTACTTC. With all but the CDR3 taken from the reference TRBV11-2 and TRBJ2-5 genes, the full variable domain is: EAGVAQSPRYKIIEKRQSVAFWCNPISGHATLYWYQQILGQGPKLLIQFQNNGVVDDSQLPKDRFSAERLKGVDSTLKIQPAKLEDSAVYLCASSLVGGRTSQYFGPGTRLLVL.